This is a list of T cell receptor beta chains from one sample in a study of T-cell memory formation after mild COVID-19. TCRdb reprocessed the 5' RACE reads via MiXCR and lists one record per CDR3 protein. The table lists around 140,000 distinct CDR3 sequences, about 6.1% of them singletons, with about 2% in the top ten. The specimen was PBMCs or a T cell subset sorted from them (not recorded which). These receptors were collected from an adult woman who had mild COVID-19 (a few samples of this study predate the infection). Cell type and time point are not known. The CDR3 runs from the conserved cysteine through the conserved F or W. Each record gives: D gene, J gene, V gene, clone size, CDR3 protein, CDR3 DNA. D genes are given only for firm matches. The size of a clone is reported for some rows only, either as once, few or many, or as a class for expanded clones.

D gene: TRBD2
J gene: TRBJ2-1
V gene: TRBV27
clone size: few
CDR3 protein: CASSFPIAGAGNEQFF
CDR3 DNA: TGTGCCAGCAGTTTTCCCATAGCGGGAGCGGGTAATGAGCAGTTCTTC

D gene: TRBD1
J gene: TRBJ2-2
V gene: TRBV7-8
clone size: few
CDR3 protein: CASSLIGQVNTGELFF
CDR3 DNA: TGTGCCAGCAGCTTAATTGGACAGGTTAACACCGGGGAGCTGTTTTTT

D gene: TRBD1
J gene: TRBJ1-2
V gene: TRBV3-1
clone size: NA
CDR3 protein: CASSQGDRGGYTF
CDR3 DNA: TGTGCCAGCAGCCAAGGGGACAGGGGAGGCTACACCTTC

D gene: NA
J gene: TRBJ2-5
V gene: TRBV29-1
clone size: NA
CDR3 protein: CSDRRAAGAQYF
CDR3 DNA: TGCAGCGACCGTCGGGCCGCTGGGGCCCAGTACTTC

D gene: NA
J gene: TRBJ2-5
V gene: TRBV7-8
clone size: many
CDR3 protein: CASSLGKGGETQYF
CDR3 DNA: TGTGCCAGCAGCTTAGGAAAGGGGGGAGAGACCCAGTACTTC

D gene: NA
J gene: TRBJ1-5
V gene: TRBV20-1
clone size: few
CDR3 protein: CSARSGRERPQHF
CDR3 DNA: TGCAGTGCTAGGTCCGGGCGGGAGCGGCCCCAGCATTTT

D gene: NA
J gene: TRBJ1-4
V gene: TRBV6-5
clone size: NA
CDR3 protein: CASSYSHSSGEKLFF
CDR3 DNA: TGTGCCAGCAGTTACTCTCATTCCAGCGGTGAAAAACTGTTTTTT

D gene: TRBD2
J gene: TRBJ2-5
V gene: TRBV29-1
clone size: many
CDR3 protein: CSVGSGRASETQYF
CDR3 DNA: TGCAGCGTAGGTAGCGGGAGGGCCTCGGAGACCCAGTACTTC

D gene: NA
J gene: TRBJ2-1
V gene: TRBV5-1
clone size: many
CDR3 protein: CASSSPYNEQFF
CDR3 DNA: TGCGCCAGCAGCTCCCCGTACAATGAGCAGTTCTTC

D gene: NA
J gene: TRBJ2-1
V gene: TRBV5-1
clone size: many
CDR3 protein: CASTRGGTTYNEQFF
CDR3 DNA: TGCGCCAGCACCCGAGGCGGGACAACCTACAATGAGCAGTTCTTC

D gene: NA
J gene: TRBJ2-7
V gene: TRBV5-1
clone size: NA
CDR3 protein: CASSLSGWDEQYF
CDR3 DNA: TGCGCCAGCAGCTTATCAGGGTGGGACGAGCAGTACTTC

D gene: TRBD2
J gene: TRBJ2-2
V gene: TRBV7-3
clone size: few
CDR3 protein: CASSLNAGLVAGELFF
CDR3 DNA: TGTGCCAGCAGCTTAAATGCAGGACTAGTCGCCGGCGAGCTGTTTTTT

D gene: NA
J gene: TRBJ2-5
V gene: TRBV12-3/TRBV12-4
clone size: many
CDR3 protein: CASSLSGPQGTQYF
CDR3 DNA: TGTGCCAGCAGTTTAAGCGGCCCCCAGGGGACCCAGTACTTC

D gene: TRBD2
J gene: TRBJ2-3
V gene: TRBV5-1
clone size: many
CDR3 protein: CASSSGLNQGTDTQYF
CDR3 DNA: TGCGCCAGCAGCTCGGGACTAAACCAGGGCACAGATACGCAGTATTTT

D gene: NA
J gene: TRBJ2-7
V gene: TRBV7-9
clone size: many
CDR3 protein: CASSLHAARDSTYEQYF
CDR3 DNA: TGTGCCAGCAGCCTACACGCCGCCCGGGACTCTACCTACGAGCAGTACTTC

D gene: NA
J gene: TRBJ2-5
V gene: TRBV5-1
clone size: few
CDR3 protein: CASSLGAGRETQYF
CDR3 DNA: TGCGCCAGCAGCTTGGGCGCAGGGCGAGAGACCCAGTACTTC

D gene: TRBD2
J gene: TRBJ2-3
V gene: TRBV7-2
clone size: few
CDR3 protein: CASSFGLGTDTQYF
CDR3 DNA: TGTGCCAGCAGCTTCGGACTAGGCACAGATACGCAGTATTTT

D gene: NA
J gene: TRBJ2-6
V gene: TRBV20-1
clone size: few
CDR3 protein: CSARKQGPGANVLTF
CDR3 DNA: TGCAGTGCTAGGAAACAGGGTCCTGGGGCCAACGTCCTGACTTTC

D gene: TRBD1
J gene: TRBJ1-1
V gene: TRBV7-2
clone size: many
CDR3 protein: CASSLAIQGGTEAFF
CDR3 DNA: TGTGCCAGCAGCTTAGCGATCCAGGGGGGCACTGAAGCTTTCTTT

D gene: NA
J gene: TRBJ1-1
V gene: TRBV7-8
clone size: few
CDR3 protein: CASSLAGRGTEAFF
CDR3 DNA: TGTGCCAGCAGCTTAGCGGGGCGAGGGACTGAAGCTTTCTTT